This T cell receptor beta chain is from a study of T cells after yellow fever vaccination. Study at large: Where fractions had low cell numbers, libraries were prepared from them with the SMART-Seq v4 Ultra Low Input RNA kit.

One entry per CDR3 protein, called by TCRdb with MiXCR from the 5' RACE reads. The data hold some 320,000 distinct CDR3 sequences, with approximately 4% observed a single time. CDR1 is SGHTA and CDR2 is FQGNSA in the germline V gene. The V and J ends lost 2 bases and 3 bases, in that order; junction bases with no gene match: 3. The length of the CDR3 is 14 residues. This material consisted of PBMCs, taken 5 days after the yellow fever booster vaccination. The receptor's source is a man in his late teens or twenties who received the YFV17D yellow fever vaccine. J is TRBJ2-7 and V is TRBV7-2; the match to TRBD2 covers 8 bases. The CDR3 coding sequence is TGTGCCAGCAGCTTACAAGCGGGGGACTACGAGCAGTACGTC. Protein sequence: CASSLQAGDYEQYV.